The T cell receptor beta chain described here comes from a study of T-cell reconstitution after alpha-beta-depleted transplantation in children. The V and J ends lost 1 base and 3 bases, in that order; junction bases with no gene match: 5. Germline loops: CDR1 MNHEY, CDR2 SVGAGI. The CDR3 runs 16 residues. The authors prepared the TCRbeta library with unique molecular identifiers. From the PCR reads, TCRdb called clonotypes with MiXCR, one entry per CDR3 protein. This table holds some 490,000 distinct CDR3 sequences, 12% found once. The material was PBMCs from the stem cell graft donor, obtained from the stem cell graft. This chain links TRBV6-5 with TRBJ2-3, with 9 bases that match TRBD1. The TCR sequence derives from a human donor who donated a stem cell graft to a child with combined immunodeficiency. Here the CDR3 DNA reads TGTGCCAGCAGTTACTGGACAGGGGTGCGGACAGATACGCAGTATTTT. As protein: CASSYWTGVRTDTQYF.